This T cell receptor beta chain is from a study of T cells in localized non-small cell lung cancer. As regards this clone: Antigen specificity is unknown.

Data came from immunoSEQ multiplex PCR; TCRdb stores just in-frame clones and leaves some out. In the table there are around 40,000 clones, approximately 90% of which are singletons. Trimming shortened V by 7 bases and J by 4 bases, and 7 bases separated the two germline ends. CDR1 is LNHDA and CDR2 is SQIVND in the germline V gene (reference sequence). CDR3 length: 11 residues. Findings and limits, study-wide: Because only a single region of the tumor was sequenced, heterogeneity remains possible.

Source: peripheral blood, taken before any cancer treatment. The source is a woman aged 18 to 55 with stage III lung adenocarcinoma. V and J are TRBV19 and TRBJ1-1, with D uncertain. CDR3 region: CASNTGTEAFF. DNA for the CDR3: TGTGCCAGTAACACCGGCACTGAAGCTTTCTTT.